This T cell receptor (beta chain) is from a study of OX40 agonist ivuxolimab in advanced cancers. Overall study context: Ivuxolimab was administered intravenously to patients at 0.01 to 10 mg/kg every 2 weeks.

V gave up 5 bases and J gave up 2 bases, with 19 bases separating them. CDR1 and CDR2 (germline): SNHLY, FYNNEI. The length of the CDR3 is 17 residues. Assay used: immunoSEQ multiplex PCR; TCRdb lists only in-frame clones, some missing. The table has tens of thousands of clones, around 88% seen once. The receptor comes from an adult with an advanced solid tumor such as melanoma, head and neck, liver or kidney cancer. Sequencing used CD4+ or CD8+ T cells sorted from blood, obtained in a trial of the OX40 agonist ivuxolimab. The chain uses TRBV2 and TRBJ2-4; D possibly corresponds to TRBD1 (6 bases). CDR3 amino acids: CASSKKAGVESKNIQYF. CDR3 DNA sequence: TGTGCCAGCAGTAAAAAAGCAGGGGTGGAATCCAAAAACATTCAGTACTTC.